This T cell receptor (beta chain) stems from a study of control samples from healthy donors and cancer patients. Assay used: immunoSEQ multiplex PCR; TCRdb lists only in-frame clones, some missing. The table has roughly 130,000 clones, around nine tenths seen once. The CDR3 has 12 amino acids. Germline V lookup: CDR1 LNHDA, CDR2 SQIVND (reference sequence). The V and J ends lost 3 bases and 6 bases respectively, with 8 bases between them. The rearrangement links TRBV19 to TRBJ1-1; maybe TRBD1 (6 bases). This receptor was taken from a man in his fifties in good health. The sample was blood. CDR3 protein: CASSMGASEAFF. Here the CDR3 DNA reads TGTGCCAGTAGTATGGGGGCGTCTGAAGCTTTCTTT.